The present entry profiles one TCR beta chain with its context. Its antigen has not been determined. No much larger clone is present one base from it, and per-base qualities are unavailable. This sample was taken from a study of cytomegalovirus exposure and HLA in healthy donors (dated by TCRdb to 2015 to 2018). In the study overall: According to an earlier analysis of 550 to 700 of the donors, about 179 million T cells yielded 117 million unique TCR beta sequences and less than 300 Gb of sequence data. All discovery cohort repertoires had been generated using a single sequencing platform. To study patterns of TCR occurrence, a later analysis re-analyzed previously published TCR beta repertoires from 600 to 750 donors and added high-resolution HLA genotyping. A later genetic analysis used genome-wide SNP genotypes for about 55% of the 666 donors, treating that subset as a discovery cohort. The study aimed to test whether signatures of past pathogen exposure could be identified by cataloging public T cell receptors. Along with the approximately 700-subject first cohort, a separate validation cohort of roughly 110 different subjects was used. Across about 380 genotyped donors of the cohort, an average of approximately 240,000 unique TCR beta nucleotide sequences per donor were sequenced, and 15% to 20% of those sequences were non-productive. Using immunosequencing, the study profiled T cell repertoires from about 620 subjects and related those repertoires to cytomegalovirus serostatus. Donor age, sex, ethnicity and CMV serostatus were collected together with the repertoire data. The number of typed donors differed by locus: about 620-640 for A, B, C, DRB1 and DQB1; 522 for DQA1; about 600 for DPA1; and some 430 for DPB1. The genetic ancestry cluster associated with self-reported Caucasian donors included roughly four fifths of the roughly 400 genotyped donors. The study combined high-throughput TCR immunosequencing, statistical association of individual TCRs with disease status, and machine learning to predict cytomegalovirus infection status. Approximately 310 gigabases of sequencing data and 80 million or so unique TCR sequences were included in an early release covering about 620 HLA-typed donors. To decide whether each TCR beta V gene segment behaved as functional or pseudogenic, an earlier analysis of 587 of the donors relied on high-throughput TCR beta sequencing. Both class I and class II loci were covered by HLA typing, at four-digit resolution. Roughly 5 DR-DQ haplotypes were handled as single units for association and clustering, since linkage in the cohort was strong. Rather than using new phenotypic data, the later analysis identified candidate immune exposures from TCR beta sequences and from how often those sequences occurred across donors.

In total, 600 or so healthy bone marrow donors made up the cohort. Cohort members were all nominally healthy when sampled, although unrecorded immune exposures were likely present. The donor tested CMV seronegative and was one of the 352 seronegative cohort members. A peripheral blood sample was provided by each donor, and peripheral blood mononuclear cells were used for TCR beta sequencing. Genomic DNA extraction from the blood cell samples was performed with the Qiagen DNeasy Blood Extraction Kit. Receptor libraries were prepared by the immunoSEQ multiplex PCR assay. For the multiplex PCR, a mixture combining 60 forward primers for TCR Vbeta segments and 13 reverse primers for TCR Jbeta segments was used. The CDR3 region of rearranged TCR beta genes was amplified from genomic DNA by a multiplex PCR assay. Amplified TCR beta libraries were sequenced as 87-base-pair reads on the Illumina HiSeq System. The paper's data handling went like this. Across the 670 or so repertoires, a later analysis counted about 81 million unique TCR beta chains, some 11 million of which were shared by at least two donors. Raw reads were error-corrected and collapsed into unique sequences with a nearest-neighbor algorithm that merged closely related sequences to remove PCR and sequencing errors. V, D and J gene segments were assigned by aligning CDR3 sequences to IMGT reference sequences. Each retained sequence needed at least a six-nucleotide match to both a V gene segment and a J gene segment. A rearrangement counted as productive if the CDR3 had no stop codons and remained in frame with V and J, and every other rearrangement counted as non-productive. CDR3 was defined by IMGT convention, running from the second conserved V-encoded cysteine to the conserved J-encoded phenylalanine. The earlier analysis of about 560 of the donors excluded any sequence lacking an unambiguous match to a single V gene segment. An earlier analysis of 587 of the donors classified V segments as functional when productive rearrangements were above 56.7% and as segregating when the standard deviation between donors was above 5%. A statistical classification framework was built to diagnose cytomegalovirus status from the catalog of TCR beta chain sequences. In a later analysis, TCR nucleotide sequences were compared against IMGT/GENE-DB human TR gene sequences so that V and J genes could be assigned. The TCRdist pipeline was used in a later analysis to assign CDR3 sequences and most-parsimonious VDJ recombination scenarios. In a later analysis, every TCR beta chain was defined by the combination of its CDR3 amino acid sequence and its V-gene family, and reads without a unique V-gene family were dropped. To address suspected cross-contamination and a sequencing artifact, a later analysis removed 592 highly shared, low-generation-probability nucleotide sequences. A later analysis calculated a clonal expansion index for each public chain from normalized within-repertoire ranks of inferred template counts. In a later analysis, generation probabilities were computed with a VDJ recombination model fitted to out-of-frame rearrangements, and the resulting probabilities were checked against IGoR. Hypergeometric tests were used in a later analysis to score TCR-TCR, TCR-HLA and TCR-CMV co-occurrence, with a repertoire-size bias correction applied to the TCR pairs. False discovery rates were estimated in a later analysis by permuting HLA or CMV assignments 20 times. In a later analysis, co-occurring TCRs were grouped using DBSCAN, and TCRdist sequence similarity was added for clustering within HLA-allele-positive subsets. Repertoires with fewer than 30,000 or more than 120,000 public chains, plus five repertoires with anomalous nucleotide sharing, were excluded from co-occurrence clustering. TCRdb retrieved this table from immuneACCESS and kept in-frame rearrangements only. Not all clones are present; in checked studies, unresolved V genes account for under half, and no reason is known for the remainder. From that table come the V and J calls and clone size; the DNA was used to work out D and trimming. The sample data list some 160,000 clones, and over 75% of these were observed just once. Of the sample, 1.1% to 1.5% falls within the top ten clones.

Via the germline V gene, CDR1 is SGHDT and CDR2 YYEEEE. Relative to germline, V is missing 0 bases and J is missing 4 bases, with 3 bases of the junction outside any gene match. The CDR3 starts with the cysteine, ends with the phenylalanine, and has 15 residues. Only CDR3 DNA is held: 45 bases, read in frame from base 1. What the study reported, not specific to this receptor: A later analysis associated 16,951 TCR beta sequences with specific HLA alleles at a false discovery rate of 0.05. Because counts were too low, about 18 rarely observed V segments, including chromosome 9 orphons, were excluded from the earlier analysis of around 590 of the donors. Presence/absence analyses assumed roughly uniform sequencing depth across donors, an assumption that may not hold. Compared with equally common non-associated chains, HLA-associated TCR beta chains in a later analysis were more clonally expanded and had lower generation probabilities. According to a later analysis, TCR association rates differed among HLA loci, with DRB1 alleles showing the most associated TCRs and HLA-C alleles showing the fewest. The authors suggested that the approach could potentially be extended to other disease states and immunological phenotypes. In an earlier analysis of some 500 of the donors, most TCR beta V segments appeared in productive rearrangements about 87% or about 30% of the time, broadly matching IMGT annotations. Linkage disequilibrium might explain the correlated functional status among segregating V segments, but an unknown experimental factor could not be ruled out. A further reported finding was that TCR beta sequences accurately predicted the HLA-A and HLA-B alleles for most subjects in the first cohort. The study listed approximately 150 TCR beta chains as associated with cytomegalovirus. In a later analysis, most CMV-associated TCR beta chains were found to appear HLA-restricted, with HLA associations seemingly driven largely by CMV exposure. The 87-base-pair reads could not distinguish some IMGT-functional V segments, including TRBV6-2 and TRBV6-3, so those segments were excluded. Because HLA typing was missing for some donors at each locus, association tests included only the typed subset. While some public TCRs were present in many individuals, most TCR sequences turned up only very rarely across donors. An association between a missense DCLRE1C variant and V-gene and J-gene trimming of TCR beta chains was found in a later genetic analysis and replicated in an independent cohort. A cluster of highly shared sequence variants was judged likely to be a technical artifact of the sequencing pipeline. Only TCR beta chains were sequenced in this cohort, and the absence of alpha or paired-chain data limited detectable features. In a later genetic analysis, fewer N-insertions in productive TCRs were reported among donors in an Asian-associated ancestry cluster than the 666-donor mean. The classifier was reported to diagnose cytomegalovirus status with high specificity and sensitivity in both the original and validation cohorts. When HLA alleles, especially DR and DQ, strongly co-occurred, TCR associations were difficult to assign to individual alleles. The only immune exposure information available for the cohort was CMV serostatus. Three of the identified cytomegalovirus-associated TCR beta chains were confirmed in vitro to be specific for cytomegalovirus antigens. A later analysis reported that several top co-occurrence clusters appeared linked to parvovirus B19, influenza, CMV and Epstein-Barr virus.

The sample comprised PBMCs. The source of this sequence is a woman aged 30 to 39 in good health and CMV-seronegative. The V and J segments used are TRBV5-6 and TRBJ1-5; 8 central nucleotides agree with TRBD1. The sequenced DNA: TGTGCCAGCAGCTTGGGACAGGGGATTAATCAGCCCCAGCATTTT. Its protein reads: CASSLGQGINQPQHF.